These T cell receptor beta chains were read from a single sample in a study of blood T cell repertoires in COVID-19. Profiled with immunoSEQ multiplex PCR; TCRdb holds only in-frame clones, not every one. Among roughly 150,000 clones, around 81% were seen once, and the ten largest hold 10% to 15%. Sequencing was done on a sample of peripheral blood. These receptors were taken from a man between 65 and 80 years old who had recovered from COVID-19. The CDR3 runs from the conserved cysteine through the conserved F or W. The D gene is left open where the match is weak. The size entry is marked missing in some rows and otherwise reads once, few, many or a size class.

j_gene: TRBJ1-1; d_gene: NA; abundance: NA; v_gene: TRBV21-1; CDR3nt: TGTGCCAGCAGCAAAGACCCGGAGCTGAACACTGAAGCTTTCTTT; CDR3aa: CASSKDPELNTEAFF
j_gene: TRBJ1-6; d_gene: NA; abundance: NA; v_gene: TRBV5-1; CDR3nt: TGCGCCAGCAGAGGACAGCCTACGAACTATAATTCACCCCTCCACTTT; CDR3aa: CASRGQPTNYNSPLHF
j_gene: TRBJ2-7; d_gene: TRBD2; abundance: NA; v_gene: TRBV7-2; CDR3nt: TGTGCCAGCAGCTTAGTAGCGGGGAACGAGCAGTACTTC; CDR3aa: CASSLVAGNEQYF
j_gene: TRBJ2-7; d_gene: TRBD1; abundance: NA; v_gene: TRBV7-6; CDR3nt: TGTGCCAGCAGCCCTCAGGACAGGGGCCACGAGCAGTACTTC; CDR3aa: CASSPQDRGHEQYF
j_gene: TRBJ1-2; d_gene: NA; abundance: NA; v_gene: TRBV6-5; CDR3nt: TGTGCCAGCAGTTACCCGGCGGGTGGCGGCTACACCTTC; CDR3aa: CASSYPAGGGYTF
j_gene: TRBJ2-2; d_gene: NA; abundance: NA; v_gene: TRBV9; CDR3nt: TGTGCCAGCAGCGTAGGACTGCGGGGAAGGGACACCGGGGAGCTGTTTTTT; CDR3aa: CASSVGLRGRDTGELFF
j_gene: TRBJ2-1; d_gene: NA; abundance: NA; v_gene: TRBV14; CDR3nt: TGTGCCAGCAGCCAAGGCGTCTACCCGAATGAGCAGTTCTTC; CDR3aa: CASSQGVYPNEQFF
j_gene: TRBJ2-1; d_gene: NA; abundance: NA; v_gene: TRBV9; CDR3nt: TGTGCCAGCAGCGTAGGTGACGGGGCCTACAATGAGCAGTTCTTC; CDR3aa: CASSVGDGAYNEQFF
j_gene: TRBJ1-5; d_gene: NA; abundance: NA; v_gene: TRBV19; CDR3nt: TGTGCCAGTAGTATGGGGCAGGGGCACCATCAGCCCCAGCATTTT; CDR3aa: CASSMGQGHHQPQHF
j_gene: TRBJ2-5; d_gene: TRBD2; abundance: NA; v_gene: TRBV5-1; CDR3nt: TGCGCCAGCAGCTTCGGGGGAGGGCAAGAGACCCAGTACTTC; CDR3aa: CASSFGGGQETQYF
j_gene: TRBJ2-5; d_gene: TRBD2; abundance: NA; v_gene: TRBV7-2; CDR3nt: TGTGCCAGCAGCCAGAGTCGCGGGAGTGGGGAGACCCAGTACTTC; CDR3aa: CASSQSRGSGETQYF
j_gene: TRBJ2-7; d_gene: TRBD1; abundance: once; v_gene: TRBV6-2/TRBV6-3; CDR3nt: TGTGCCAGCAGTTACTCGACAGGGCCCTACGAGCAGTACTTC; CDR3aa: CASSYSTGPYEQYF
j_gene: TRBJ1-2; d_gene: NA; abundance: NA; v_gene: TRBV5-8; CDR3nt: TGTGCCAGCAGCAGCCGGGGAGGGGGATCTTTCCTGGCCACCTTC; CDR3aa: CASSSRGGGSFLATF
j_gene: TRBJ1-2; d_gene: TRBD1; abundance: NA; v_gene: TRBV30; CDR3nt: TGTGCCTGTCCGGGACAGACTTTATTCTATGGCTACACCTTC; CDR3aa: CACPGQTLFYGYTF
j_gene: TRBJ2-1; d_gene: TRBD2; abundance: once; v_gene: TRBV10-2; CDR3nt: TGCGCCAGCAGTGTCCATGGTAGCGGGCGTTCCTACAATGAGCAGTTCTTC; CDR3aa: CASSVHGSGRSYNEQFF
j_gene: TRBJ2-1; d_gene: TRBD1; abundance: NA; v_gene: TRBV5-4; CDR3nt: TGTGCCAGCAGATGGGACAGGGCCTACAATGAGCAGTTCTTC; CDR3aa: CASRWDRAYNEQFF
j_gene: TRBJ1-2; d_gene: NA; abundance: NA; v_gene: TRBV18; CDR3nt: TGTGCCAGCTCACCGGGTACAGGGTACACGGGCTACACCTTC; CDR3aa: CASSPGTGYTGYTF
j_gene: TRBJ2-2; d_gene: TRBD2; abundance: NA; v_gene: TRBV27; CDR3nt: TGTGCCAGCAGTTTATCGTGGATAGCGGGTATTTCCGGGGAGCTGTTTTTT; CDR3aa: CASSLSWIAGISGELFF
j_gene: TRBJ2-7; d_gene: NA; abundance: NA; v_gene: TRBV9; CDR3nt: TGTGCCAGCAGCCGTGGACAGCGACCCTACGAGCAGTACTTC; CDR3aa: CASSRGQRPYEQYF
j_gene: TRBJ1-1; d_gene: NA; abundance: NA; v_gene: TRBV6-2/TRBV6-3; CDR3nt: TGTGCCAGCAGTTACACCCGAAGGGAACAGGACACTGAAGCTTTCTTT; CDR3aa: CASSYTRREQDTEAFF
j_gene: TRBJ2-5; d_gene: NA; abundance: NA; v_gene: TRBV6-2/TRBV6-3; CDR3nt: TGTGCCAGCAGTTCTTTGATACGGCAAGAGACCCAGTACTTC; CDR3aa: CASSSLIRQETQYF
j_gene: TRBJ2-3; d_gene: NA; abundance: NA; v_gene: TRBV28; CDR3nt: TGTGCCAGCAGTTCCCCACTTAGCACAGATACGCAGTATTTT; CDR3aa: CASSSPLSTDTQYF
j_gene: TRBJ2-3; d_gene: NA; abundance: NA; v_gene: TRBV7-8; CDR3nt: TGTGCCAGCAGCTTAGCAGCGGTAACAGATACGCAGTATTTT; CDR3aa: CASSLAAVTDTQYF
j_gene: TRBJ1-1; d_gene: NA; abundance: NA; v_gene: TRBV6-2/TRBV6-3; CDR3nt: TGTGCCAGCAGTTACGCCTCAACAGGGAACACTGAAGCTTTCTTT; CDR3aa: CASSYASTGNTEAFF
j_gene: TRBJ2-1; d_gene: TRBD1; abundance: once; v_gene: TRBV27; CDR3nt: TGTGCCAGCAGTCGGGGGACAGGGGGCAGTTATGAGCAGTTCTTC; CDR3aa: CASSRGTGGSYEQFF
j_gene: TRBJ2-7; d_gene: NA; abundance: NA; v_gene: TRBV12-3/TRBV12-4; CDR3nt: TGTGCCAGCAGAGACACAAGCTCCTACGAGCAGTACTTC; CDR3aa: CASRDTSSYEQYF
j_gene: TRBJ1-2; d_gene: NA; abundance: NA; v_gene: TRBV6-5; CDR3nt: TGTGCCAGCAGTCCCGACAGTAACTATGGCTACACCTTC; CDR3aa: CASSPDSNYGYTF
j_gene: TRBJ2-7; d_gene: TRBD2; abundance: NA; v_gene: TRBV6-5; CDR3nt: TGTGCCAGCAGTACACGGACTAGCGGAAACTACGAGCAGTACTTC; CDR3aa: CASSTRTSGNYEQYF
j_gene: TRBJ2-7; d_gene: NA; abundance: NA; v_gene: TRBV7-3; CDR3nt: TGTGCCAGCAGCTTAACACGAGCGGTAAACTACGAGCAGTACTTC; CDR3aa: CASSLTRAVNYEQYF
j_gene: TRBJ2-2; d_gene: TRBD2; abundance: NA; v_gene: TRBV3-1/TRBV3-2; CDR3nt: TGTGCCAGCAGCCAGGGGGGGGTGGCAGGCGCGGCCGGGGAGCTGTTTTTT; CDR3aa: CASSQGGVAGAAGELFF
j_gene: TRBJ2-7; d_gene: TRBD2; abundance: NA; v_gene: TRBV9; CDR3nt: TGTGCCAGCAGCGTAGTGGAACTAGCGGCCTACGAGCAGTACTTC; CDR3aa: CASSVVELAAYEQYF
j_gene: TRBJ1-2; d_gene: NA; abundance: NA; v_gene: TRBV14; CDR3nt: TGTGCCAGCAGCCAGAGGCCCGGTGGGGGCTACACCTTC; CDR3aa: CASSQRPGGGYTF
j_gene: TRBJ1-3; d_gene: TRBD1; abundance: NA; v_gene: TRBV5-4; CDR3nt: TGTGCCAGCAGCCTAAAACAGGGGAGTGGAAACACCATATATTTT; CDR3aa: CASSLKQGSGNTIYF
j_gene: TRBJ1-5; d_gene: NA; abundance: NA; v_gene: TRBV11-2; CDR3nt: TGTGCCAGCAGCTTAGCTTCGAGCAATCAGCCCCAGCATTTT; CDR3aa: CASSLASSNQPQHF
j_gene: TRBJ1-4; d_gene: NA; abundance: NA; v_gene: TRBV7-2; CDR3nt: TGTGCCAGCAGCTATCAGGACAACAAACTGTTTTTT; CDR3aa: CASSYQDNKLFF
j_gene: TRBJ2-3; d_gene: NA; abundance: NA; v_gene: TRBV7-8; CDR3nt: TGTGCCAGCAGCTTAGCAGCTGGGACTTTTAGCACAGATACGCAGTATTTT; CDR3aa: CASSLAAGTFSTDTQYF
j_gene: TRBJ2-7; d_gene: NA; abundance: NA; v_gene: TRBV5-6; CDR3nt: TGTGCCAGCAGTTGGGGTCTAGCGACGCTCTCCTACGAGCAGTACTTC; CDR3aa: CASSWGLATLSYEQYF
j_gene: TRBJ2-7; d_gene: TRBD2; abundance: NA; v_gene: TRBV6-5; CDR3nt: TGTGCCAGCGCGGGGACGCTAGCGGGAGGAGGAGAGCAGTACTTC; CDR3aa: CASAGTLAGGGEQYF
j_gene: TRBJ2-1; d_gene: TRBD1; abundance: NA; v_gene: TRBV5-1; CDR3nt: TGCGCCAGCAGCCCACAGGGGGCGGGGAATGAGCAGTTCTTC; CDR3aa: CASSPQGAGNEQFF
j_gene: TRBJ1-2; d_gene: NA; abundance: NA; v_gene: TRBV7-3; CDR3nt: TGTGCCAGCAGCCTCACTCCCGGGGGAATTGGCTACACCTTC; CDR3aa: CASSLTPGGIGYTF
j_gene: TRBJ1-3; d_gene: TRBD1; abundance: NA; v_gene: TRBV18; CDR3nt: TGTGCCAGCTCACGCCAAACGCCGACAGGGGGAAACACCATATATTTT; CDR3aa: CASSRQTPTGGNTIYF
j_gene: TRBJ2-5; d_gene: TRBD2; abundance: NA; v_gene: TRBV28; CDR3nt: TGTGCCAGCAGTCCAACAGTAGCGGGAGGGATCGTCGGGACCCAGTACTTC; CDR3aa: CASSPTVAGGIVGTQYF
j_gene: TRBJ1-1; d_gene: NA; abundance: NA; v_gene: TRBV5-4; CDR3nt: TGTGCCAGCAGCCACGGGGGGGGGAACACTGAAGCTTTCTTT; CDR3aa: CASSHGGGNTEAFF